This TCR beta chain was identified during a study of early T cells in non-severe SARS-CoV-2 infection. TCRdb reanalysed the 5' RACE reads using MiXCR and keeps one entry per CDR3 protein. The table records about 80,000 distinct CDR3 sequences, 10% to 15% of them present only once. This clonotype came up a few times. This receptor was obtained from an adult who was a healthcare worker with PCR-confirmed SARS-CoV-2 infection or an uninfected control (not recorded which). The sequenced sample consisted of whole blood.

CDR3 bases: TGTGCCAGCAGCCGAGAACAGGAAACCTATGGCTACACCTTC. It encodes CASSREQETYGYTF. The chain carries TRBV12-3 or TRBV12-4 and TRBJ1-2; TRBD1 is a possible D gene (5 bases). The CDR3 sequence is 14 residues long. The V gene lost 6 bases and the J gene lost 4 bases, with 15 bases spanning the gap.